Listed here are 23 T cell receptor beta chains from one sample, sequenced in a study of T cell responses to AZD1222 COVID-19 vaccine. Clones were read by immunoSEQ multiplex PCR, and TCRdb kept only the in-frame ones, dropping some. This table has roughly 150,000 clones, around 94% appearing once. The sequences come from peripheral blood, collected 28 days after the second AZD1222 dose. Source of these receptors: an adult who received the AZD1222 COVID-19 vaccine.

In DNA form, the CDR3 reads TGCGCCAGCAGCCAAACGAGGGCGGTTGGGACCGGGGAGCTGTTTTTT. It encodes CASSQTRAVGTGELFF. The chain couples TRBV4-1 to TRBJ2-2; D possibly corresponds to TRBD2 (5 bases). The germline gives CDR1 MGHRA, CDR2 YSYEKL. The V and J ends lost 2 bases and 5 bases respectively, with 15 bases between them. The CDR3 spans 16 residues.

The chain couples TRBV4-2 to TRBJ1-4, with 9 bases lining up with TRBD1. J lost 8 bases, V lost 0 bases, and 4 bases had no gene match. The germline V gene encodes CDR1 LGHNA and CDR2 YNFKEQ. The CDR3 runs to 15 residues. The CDR3 DNA follows: TGTGCCAGCAGCCAAGATTGGACAGGGGTAGAAAAACTGTTTTTT. As protein: CASSQDWTGVEKLFF.

This clone occurred once. The chain combines TRBV6-5 with TRBJ1-4; D might be TRBD1 (5 bases). The CDR3 spans 13 residues. CDR1 MNHEY and CDR2 SVGAGI come from the germline V gene. The ends were cut back, 2 bases at V and 5 bases at J, with 6 bases in the middle. The CDR3 loop reads CASSYNRNEKLFF. CDR3 nucleotides: TGTGCCAGCAGTTACAACAGGAATGAAAAACTGTTTTTT.

This clone was seen just once. The CDR3 sequence: CASSILSEASYEQYV. CDR3 coding DNA: TGTGCCAGCAGCATTCTCTCGGAGGCCTCATACGAGCAGTACGTC. The chain combines TRBV5-5 with TRBJ2-7, with a possible D match to TRBD2 (5 bases). Trimming stripped 4 bases from V and 4 bases from J, with 18 bases between. The CDR3 covers 15 residues. Germline values: CDR1 SGHKS, CDR2 YYEKEE (reference sequence).

V gene TRBV5-5 combines with J gene TRBJ2-1, with a tentative D call TRBD2 (5 bases). The CDR3 contains 14 residues. From germline, CDR1 is SGHKS and CDR2 YYEKEE (reference sequence). V lost 4 bases and J lost 5, with 13 bases in between. CDR3 sequence: CASSLPEGHNEQFF. The CDR3 region has the DNA TGTGCCAGCAGCCTCCCCGAGGGTCACAATGAGCAGTTCTTC.

The chain employs TRBV2 and TRBJ1-4; D gene ambiguous. V lost 1 base and J 10 bases, leaving 4 bases between the germline ends. CDR3 length: 11 residues. CDR1 is SNHLY and CDR2 is FYNNEI in the germline V gene. The CDR3 loop is CASSEGPKLFF. The CDR3 DNA is TGTGCCAGCAGTGAAGGGCCAAAACTGTTTTTT.

The chain couples TRBV5-1 to TRBJ1-2; no reliable D call. With 0 bases removed from V and 8 bases from J, the gap between germline ends came to 5 bases. Germline CDR1 reads SGHRS; CDR2 reads YFSETQ. The CDR3 runs 11 residues. The CDR3 is CASSLDEGYTF. As DNA, the CDR3 is TGCGCCAGCAGCTTGGACGAGGGCTACACCTTC.

This clone was observed a single time. This CDR3 reads CASTLGSDLGTEAFF. In DNA, the CDR3 is TGTGCCAGCACCCTTGGGTCCGACTTGGGAACTGAAGCTTTCTTT. The chain joins TRBV7-6 to TRBJ1-1; D is undetermined. Germline V gene lookup returns CDR1 SGHVS and CDR2 FNYEAQ. Trimming cost V 7 bases and J 5 bases, with 20 bases left between them. The CDR3 spans 15 residues.

The chain uses TRBV30 and TRBJ2-7, with a weak D call TRBD2 (5 bases). This CDR3 is built from 13 residues. Trimming cost V 5 bases and J 2 bases, with 13 bases left between them. Per the germline V gene, CDR1 is GTSNPN and CDR2 is SVGIG (reference sequence). CDR3 region: CAWSFGEAYEQYV. For the CDR3, the DNA is TGTGCCTGGTCCTTCGGGGAAGCCTACGAGCAGTACGTC.

The chain has TRBV27 and TRBJ1-5; no reliable D call. This CDR3 has 13 amino acids. Germline CDR1 is MNHEY and CDR2 is SMNVEV (reference sequence). Trimming took off 2 bases at V and 9 bases at J, with 11 bases between the two ends. CDR3 sequence reads: CASSLGLSRPQHF. The CDR3 bases are TGTGCCAGCAGTTTAGGCTTATCCCGGCCCCAGCATTTT.

The rearrangement links TRBV10-2 to TRBJ1-5; no clear D gene. There are 15 residues in the CDR3. In germline, CDR1 is WSHSY, CDR2 SAAADI. Trimming took 3 bases from V and 0 from J, leaving 9 bases between them. CDR3 region: CASSEVGFSNQPQHF. CDR3 DNA sequence: TGCGCCAGCAGTGAAGTAGGGTTTAGCAATCAGCCCCAGCATTTT.

The V gene is TRBV7-2, the J gene TRBJ2-5; 12 positions agree with TRBD2. CDR1 and CDR2 from the germline V gene are SGHTA and FQGNSA. Germline trimming cut 1 base from V and 4 bases from J; bases unmatched to any gene: 4. CDR3 length equals 16 residues. For the CDR3, the DNA is TGTGCCAGCAGCTTAGGGTCTAGCGGGGGGGTAGAGACCCAGTACTTC. The encoded protein is CASSLGSSGGVETQYF.

This clone has a handful of counts. The rearrangement links TRBV6-1 to TRBJ2-3; 7 bases line up with TRBD2. The germline V gene encodes CDR1 MNHNS and CDR2 SASEGT. Germline trimming cut 0 bases from V and 4 bases from J; bases unmatched to any gene: 7. The CDR3 runs to 16 residues. CDR3 region: CASSEAGGRGPDTQYF. CDR3 coding DNA: TGTGCCAGCAGTGAAGCGGGGGGGAGAGGTCCAGATACGCAGTATTTT.

In the case of this clone: The junction and the germline gene differ at one end; a read error may be behind it. CDR3 sequence (DNA): TGTGCCAGCAGTTTAGGGGGGACAGGGCTAGATACGCAGTATTTT. Amino acids: CASSLGGTGLDTQYF. The genes are TRBV11-2 and TRBJ2-3; 9 bases line up with TRBD1. Germline V CDR1 and CDR2: SGHAT, FQNNGV. The CDR3 consists of 15 residues.

This chain links TRBV6-6 with TRBJ2-7, with 9 bases lining up with TRBD2. In germline, CDR1 is MNHNY, CDR2 SVGAGI (reference sequence). The V gene end was trimmed by 5 bases and the J gene end by 4 bases; junction bases not matched to a gene: 3. The CDR3 runs to 13 residues. CDR3 region: CASSLSGSYEQYF. The DNA for the CDR3 is TGTGCCAGCAGTCTTAGCGGGAGTTACGAGCAGTACTTC.

The chain couples TRBV3-1 (or the pseudogene TRBV3-2) to TRBJ2-2, with D possibly matching TRBD1 (6 bases). The CDR3 has 18 residues. V was clipped by 1 base and J by 0 bases, with 15 bases between them. Per germline, CDR1 LGHDT and CDR2 YNNKEL (reference sequence). CDR3 sequence reads: CASSQVRGKGANTGELFF. The CDR3 nucleotides read TGTGCCAGCAGCCAAGTAAGGGGGAAGGGGGCGAACACCGGGGAGCTGTTTTTT.

The chain is built from TRBV12-3 or TRBV12-4 and TRBJ2-1, with unresolved D. This CDR3 comprises 12 residues. With 1 base removed from V and 9 bases from J, the gap between germline ends came to 7 bases. The DNA of the CDR3 is TGTGCCAGCAGTTTAGGGGCCTTTGAGCAGTTCTTC. This encodes CASSLGAFEQFF.

The rearrangement links TRBV6-5 to TRBJ1-2; the match to TRBD1 covers 7 bases. This CDR3 comprises 14 residues. Per germline, CDR1 MNHEY and CDR2 SVGAGI. The trim removed 6 bases at V and 7 bases at J, leaving 11 bases unmatched. The CDR3 is CASRASTGFRGYTF. The CDR3, as DNA: TGTGCCAGCAGAGCCTCGACAGGGTTTCGTGGCTACACCTTC.

The gene calls are TRBV12-3 or TRBV12-4 and TRBJ1-5; tentatively, D is TRBD1 (6 bases). With 6 bases removed from V and 9 bases from J, the gap between germline ends came to 15 bases. The CDR3 is 13 amino acids. Here the CDR3 reads CASRRTDPGPQHF. The CDR3 bases are TGTGCCAGCAGACGGACAGACCCGGGGCCCCAGCATTTT.

The chain employs TRBV6-2 or TRBV6-3 and TRBJ2-7; D perhaps matches TRBD2 (5 bases). Per the germline V gene, CDR1 is MNHEY and CDR2 is SVGEGT. The CDR3 has 14 amino acids. V lost 6 bases and J 2 bases, leaving 14 bases between the germline ends. DNA of the CDR3: TGTGCCAGCAGCCCCGGGATCCCTCCCTACGAGCAGTACGTC. Amino acids: CASSPGIPPYEQYV.

This chain uses TRBV4-2 with TRBJ1-4; TRBD1 matches 11 bases. From germline, CDR1 is LGHNA and CDR2 YNFKEQ. Unmatched junction bases numbered 3, after V lost 1 base and J lost 8 bases. This CDR3 is 15 amino acids long. The CDR3 DNA is TGTGCCAGCAGCCAAGCCGGGACAGGGGGGGAAAAACTGTTTTTT. Encoded protein: CASSQAGTGGEKLFF.

The chain has TRBV18 and TRBJ2-1; D is perhaps TRBD1 or TRBD2 (5 bases each). The CDR3 is made up of 16 amino acids. Looked up from germline, CDR1 is KGHSH and CDR2 is LQKENI. V dropped 5 bases and J dropped 4 bases, with 18 bases sitting between them. This CDR3 is CASSYLGDPNYNEQFF. The CDR3 DNA sequence: TGTGCCAGCTCATATCTGGGGGACCCCAATTACAATGAGCAGTTCTTC.

The chain is built from TRBV9 and TRBJ2-1; D gene unclear. The CDR3 spans 13 residues. V was pared by 3 bases and J by 7 bases, with 11 bases between. Germline CDR1 and CDR2: SGDLS and YYNGEE. The CDR3 here is CASSGTPLNEQFF. DNA for the CDR3: TGTGCCAGCAGCGGGACGCCTTTGAATGAGCAGTTCTTC.